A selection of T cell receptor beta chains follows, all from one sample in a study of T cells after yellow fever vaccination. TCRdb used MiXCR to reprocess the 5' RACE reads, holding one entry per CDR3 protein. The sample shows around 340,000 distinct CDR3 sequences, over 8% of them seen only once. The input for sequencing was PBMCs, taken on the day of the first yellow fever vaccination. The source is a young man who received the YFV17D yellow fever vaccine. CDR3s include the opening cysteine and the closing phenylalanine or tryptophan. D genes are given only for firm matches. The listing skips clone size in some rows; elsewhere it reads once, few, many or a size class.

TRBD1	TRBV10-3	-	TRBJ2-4	CAIRAGTDGIQYF	TGTGCCATCAGGGCCGGGACAGATGGCATTCAGTACTTC
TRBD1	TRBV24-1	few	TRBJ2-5	CATSDGRDRNF	TGTGCCACCAGTGACGGCCGGGACAGAAACTTC
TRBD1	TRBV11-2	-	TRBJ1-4	CASSLTGQDEKLFF	TGTGCCAGCAGCTTAACGGGACAGGATGAAAAACTGTTTTTT
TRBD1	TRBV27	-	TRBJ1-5	CASSLDRVGNQPQHF	TGTGCCAGCAGTTTAGACAGGGTTGGCAATCAGCCCCAGCATTTT
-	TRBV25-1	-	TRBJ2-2	CASSDWVVNTGELFF	TGTGCCAGCAGTGACTGGGTTGTAAACACCGGGGAGCTGTTTTTT
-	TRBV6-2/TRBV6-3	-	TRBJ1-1	CASSPRSTEAFF	TGTGCCAGCAGCCCAAGGAGCACTGAAGCTTTCTTT
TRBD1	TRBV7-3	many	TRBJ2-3	CASSQDRGTDTQYF	TGTGCCAGCAGCCAGGACAGGGGCACAGATACGCAGTATTTT
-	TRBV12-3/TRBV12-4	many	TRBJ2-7	CASSLRGWYEQYF	TGTGCCAGCAGTTTGAGGGGGTGGTACGAGCAGTACTTC
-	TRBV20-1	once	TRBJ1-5	CSATSYSGRSNQPQHF	TGCAGTGCTACCTCGTACTCAGGCAGGAGCAATCAGCCCCAGCATTTT
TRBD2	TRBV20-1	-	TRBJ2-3	CSAYTTGTSGGADTQYF	TGCAGTGCTTATACAACCGGGACTAGCGGGGGCGCAGATACGCAGTATTTT
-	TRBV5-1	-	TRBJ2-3	CASSLYGDSTDTQYF	TGCGCCAGCAGCTTGTACGGGGATAGCACAGATACGCAGTATTTT
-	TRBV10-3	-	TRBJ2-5	CATKDTQGWETQYF	TGTGCCACCAAGGACACTCAGGGCTGGGAGACCCAGTACTTC
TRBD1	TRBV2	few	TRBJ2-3	CASSIRQGTTDTQYF	TGTGCCAGCAGTATTCGACAGGGGACCACAGATACGCAGTATTTT
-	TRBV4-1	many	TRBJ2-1	CASSQGYGGPQRSEQFF	TGCGCCAGCAGCCAAGGATACGGGGGGCCCCAACGGTCTGAGCAGTTCTTC
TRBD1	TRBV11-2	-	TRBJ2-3	CASARDRGTDTQYF	TGTGCCAGCGCCCGGGACAGGGGAACAGATACGCAGTATTTT
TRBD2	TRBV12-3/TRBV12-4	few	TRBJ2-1	CASSLVGLAGYNEQFF	TGTGCCAGCAGTTTAGTGGGACTAGCGGGGTACAATGAGCAGTTCTTC
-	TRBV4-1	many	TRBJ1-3	CASSQDRGIGWGSGNTIYF	TGCGCCAGCAGCCAAGACCGGGGTATTGGGTGGGGATCTGGAAACACCATATATTTT
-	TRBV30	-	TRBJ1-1	CAWSVRGAEAFF	TGTGCCTGGAGTGTACGGGGAGCTGAAGCTTTCTTT
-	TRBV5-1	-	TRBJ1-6	CASSLTYRDSPLHF	TGCGCCAGCAGCTTGACCTACAGGGATTCACCCCTCCACTTT
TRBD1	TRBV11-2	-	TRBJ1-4	CASSWTGFNEKLFF	TGTGCCAGCAGCTGGACAGGGTTTAATGAAAAACTGTTTTTT
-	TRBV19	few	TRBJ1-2	CASSVQAGNYGYTF	TGTGCCAGTAGTGTACAGGCGGGAAACTATGGCTACACCTTC
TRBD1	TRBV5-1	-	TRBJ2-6	CASSSGQGVAGANVLTF	TGCGCCAGCAGCTCCGGACAGGGGGTAGCTGGGGCCAACGTCCTGACTTTC
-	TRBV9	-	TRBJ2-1	CASSATPNNEQFF	TGTGCCAGCAGCGCGACCCCCAACAATGAGCAGTTCTTC
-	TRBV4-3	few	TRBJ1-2	CASSRGDGANYGYTF	TGCGCCAGCAGCCGGGGGGATGGAGCTAACTATGGCTACACCTTC
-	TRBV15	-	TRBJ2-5	CATRKQETQYF	TGTGCCACCAGAAAACAAGAGACCCAGTACTTC
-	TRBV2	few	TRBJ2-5	CASKVGETQYF	TGTGCCAGCAAGGTCGGGGAGACCCAGTACTTC
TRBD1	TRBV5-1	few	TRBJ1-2	CASSPGTGLYGYTF	TGCGCCAGCAGCCCGGGGACAGGGCTCTATGGCTACACCTTC
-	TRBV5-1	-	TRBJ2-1	CASSLSARYAYNEQFF	TGCGCCAGCAGCTTGAGTGCGCGGTACGCCTACAATGAGCAGTTCTTC
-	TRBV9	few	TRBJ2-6	CASSVEGSGANVLTF	TGTGCCAGCAGCGTAGAGGGGTCTGGGGCCAACGTCCTGACTTTC
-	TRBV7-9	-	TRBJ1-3	CASSFTGPPSGNTIYF	TGTGCCAGCAGCTTTACGGGGCCTCCCTCTGGAAACACCATATATTTT
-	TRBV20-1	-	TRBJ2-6	CSALRASGANVLTF	TGCAGTGCTCTCAGGGCCTCTGGGGCCAACGTCCTGACTTTC
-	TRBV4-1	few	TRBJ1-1	CASSRAPGARNKQAFF	TGCGCCAGCAGCCGCGCCCCCGGCGCGCGGAATAAGCAAGCTTTCTTT
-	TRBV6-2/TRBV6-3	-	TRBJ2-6	CASSYWRSGRHFCGANVLTF	TGTGCCAGCAGTTACTGGCGGTCGGGGCGGCACTTCTGTGGGGCCAACGTCCTGACTTTC
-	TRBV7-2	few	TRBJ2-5	CASSPASGLETQYF	TGTGCCAGCAGCCCTGCATCGGGGCTAGAGACCCAGTACTTC
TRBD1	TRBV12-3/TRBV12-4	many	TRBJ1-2	CASSPGTGGSYGYTF	TGTGCCAGCAGTCCCGGGACAGGGGGTTCCTATGGCTACACCTTC
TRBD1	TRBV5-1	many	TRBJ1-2	CASSSRQGLNYGYTF	TGCGCCAGCAGCAGCAGACAGGGGTTGAACTATGGCTACACCTTC
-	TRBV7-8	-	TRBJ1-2	CASSPRDGANYGYAF	TGTGCCAGCAGCCCGAGGGACGGAGCTAACTATGGCTACGCCTTC
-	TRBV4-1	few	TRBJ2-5	CASSHAAGLQETQYF	TGCGCCAGCAGCCATGCCGCGGGGTTACAAGAGACCCAGTACTTC
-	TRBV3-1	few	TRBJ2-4	CASSPQGGTENIQYF	TGTGCCAGCAGCCCCCAGGGCGGGACGGAGAACATTCAGTACTTC
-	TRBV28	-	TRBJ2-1	CASSGVTRIDFF	TGTGCCAGCAGTGGGGTGACTAGGATTGATTTCTTC
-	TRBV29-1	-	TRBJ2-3	CSVGGSRTDTQYF	TGCAGCGTTGGTGGCAGCCGCACAGATACGCAGTATTTT
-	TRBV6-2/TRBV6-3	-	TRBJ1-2	CASRPGAGGYTF	TGTGCCAGCAGACCAGGGGCTGGTGGCTACACCTTC
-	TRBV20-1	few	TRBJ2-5	CSARDVAPKLGGGNQETQYF	TGCAGTGCTAGAGATGTAGCCCCGAAATTGGGCGGGGGCAACCAAGAGACCCAGTACTTC
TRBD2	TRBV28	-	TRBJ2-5	CASRSGGARETQYF	TGTGCCAGCAGGAGCGGGGGGGCCCGAGAGACCCAGTACTTC
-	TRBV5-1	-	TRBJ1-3	CASSPSRASGNTIYF	TGCGCCAGCAGCCCCAGCCGTGCCTCTGGAAACACCATATATTTT
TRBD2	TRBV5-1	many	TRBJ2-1	CASSFGASGNNEQFF	TGCGCCAGCAGCTTCGGGGCTAGCGGGAACAATGAGCAGTTCTTC
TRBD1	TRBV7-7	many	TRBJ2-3	CASSLQGAPTDTQYF	TGTGCTAGCAGCCTACAGGGGGCCCCCACAGATACGCAGTATTTT
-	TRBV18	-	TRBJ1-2	CASSPSTVAEYGYTF	TGTGCCAGCTCACCCTCGACAGTGGCCGAATATGGCTACACCTTC
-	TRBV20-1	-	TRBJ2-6	CSARVGSGANVLTF	TGCAGTGCTAGAGTGGGGTCTGGGGCCAACGTCCTGACTTTC
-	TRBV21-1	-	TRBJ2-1	CASSPMADANEQFF	TGTGCCAGCAGCCCCATGGCGGACGCCAATGAGCAGTTCTTC
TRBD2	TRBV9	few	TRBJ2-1	CASSLLGGASNEQFF	TGTGCCAGCAGCCTACTCGGGGGGGCCTCAAATGAGCAGTTCTTC
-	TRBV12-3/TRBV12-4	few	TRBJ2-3	CASDGNNTDTQYF	TGTGCCAGCGACGGGAATAACACAGATACGCAGTATTTT
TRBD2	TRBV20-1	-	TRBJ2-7	CSARRTSGVGEQYF	TGCAGTGCTAGGAGGACTAGCGGGGTGGGCGAGCAGTACTTC